This T cell receptor beta chain was identified in a study of shared clonotypes between healthy human individuals. Only a few counts were recorded for this clone. Deletions cut 3 bases from V and 5 bases from J, with 5 bases between. The CDR3 covers 10 residues. Germline V gene lookup returns CDR1 DFQATT and CDR2 SNEGSKA (reference sequence). Several immunoSEQ plates held equal portions of the genomic DNA taken from each subset. Original data processing: ImmunoSEQ junction-only sequences lacked quality scores, so their filtering differed. Sequencing was performed with immunoSEQ multiplex PCR; in TCRdb, only in-frame clones are kept and a portion is missing. V and J calls and clone size follow that table, whereas D and trimming were derived from the DNA. This sample has roughly 480,000 clones, with 79% found just once. Healthy and HIV-negative, the adult donors had no recent acute infections or vaccinations.

The source of this sequence is a woman between 35 and 50 years old in good health. Some clones in this sample may be carry-over from other donors' samples. The sample comprised PBMCs. This rearrangement joins TRBV20-1 to TRBJ2-7; D not resolved. CDR3 protein: CSASHHEQYF. CDR3 sequence (DNA): TGCAGTGCTAGTCACCACGAGCAGTACTTC.